This TCR beta chain is from a study of blood T cell repertoires in COVID-19 (TCRdb year 2020). Study-level background: Samples covering the acute and convalescent phases of COVID-19 were provided by collaborators in the United States, Italy and Spain. The prospective study material was composed of cDNA or gDNA derived from T cells, B-cell-depleted T cells, or PBMCs. The dataset comprised deeply sampled blood TCRbeta repertoires from subjects exposed to, actively infected with, or recovered from COVID-19. Where available, HLA class I and class II types were taken from metadata supplied by the sample provider and were not determined by assay-based typing. A freely available public database, intended as a resource for researchers studying the immune response to SARS-CoV-2, is where the repertoires were released. Nearly every sample came with metadata listing a de-identified subject ID, COVID-19 status, age in years and sex. Samples came from the ongoing ImmuneRACE study (first 160 participants) plus 1,254 subjects from 6 global collaborators.

The immunoSEQ Assay, a bias-controlled multiplex PCR, was used to amplify TCRbeta CDR3 regions from genomic DNA. In the paper's pipeline: The number of nucleated cells in each sample was estimated from the amplification of reference gene primers within the assay. To quantify the absolute abundance of each unique TCRbeta CDR3 rearrangement, sequence reads were collapsed and filtered. For each sample, productive Simpson clonality was calculated by taking the square root of Simpson's diversity index across productive rearrangements. Imported from immuneACCESS, the table was reduced by TCRdb to in-frame sequences with V and J called. These copies leave out some clones; in studies compared against another copy, an unresolved V gene accounts for under half, and the cause of the remainder is not known. That table gives V, J and clone size, and the DNA gave D and trimming. A total of more than 70,000 clones appear in this sample, 80% to 85% of them only once. The top ten clones comprise under 35% of the sample.

General study outcomes and caveats: The quantity of clinical and demographic metadata differed by source and by participant and was supplied without curation.

The germline V gene specifies KGHSH as CDR1 and LQKENI as CDR2. V is shortened by 3 bases, J by 7 bases, and the region joining them spans 10 bases. The CDR3 covers 14 residues, taking in both the cysteine and the phenylalanine. The DNA shown is the 42-base CDR3, in frame from base 1. Worth noting for this clone: It has no known antigen specificity. No base quality values were provided; no much bigger clone lies one nucleotide off.

Whole blood was collected in K2EDTA tubes by collaborating institutions according to the institutions' own protocols. For TCRbeta analysis, collaborators shipped samples as frozen whole blood, isolated PBMCs, or DNA extracted from either of those sample types. The sequence was collected from a human donor in a cohort sampled during active COVID-19. The chain is assembled from TRBV18 and TRBJ1-6; possibly the D gene is TRBD1, per 6 matching bases. Sequences were obtained from peripheral blood. The DNA is as follows: TGTGCCAGCTCACCTCCAGGGGAGAATTCACCCCTCCACTTT. Translated, it reads CASSPPGENSPLHF.